This T cell receptor (beta chain) was observed in a study of blood T cell repertoires in COVID-19. Background on the study: Spain, Italy and the United States supplied samples that represented acute and convalescent COVID-19.

Source study methods: Amplification of reference gene primers provided the estimated nucleated cell counts. The repertoire was sequenced with immunoSEQ multiplex PCR; TCRdb's copy has only in-frame clones and lacks some. The V and J calls and clone size come from that table; D and trimming were worked out from the DNA. The repertoire has more than 350,000 clones, approximately 90% of them found once; the top ten carry roughly 9.4%. Assignment of participants to cohorts was predicated upon participant-reported clinical history. Germline V lookup: CDR1 KGHDR, CDR2 SFDVKD. The V and J ends lost 7 bases and 0 bases respectively, with 14 bases between them. The CDR3 has 15 residues.

This chain links TRBV24-1 with TRBJ1-2; tentatively, D is TRBD1 (6 bases). Material: PBMCs or T cells enriched from blood (not recorded which). The clonotype originates from a woman aged 50 to 65 who had recovered from COVID-19. CDR3 bases: TGTGCCACCAGCAAGTCAGGGGCCCCTAACTATGGCTACACCTTC. Its protein is CATSKSGAPNYGYTF.